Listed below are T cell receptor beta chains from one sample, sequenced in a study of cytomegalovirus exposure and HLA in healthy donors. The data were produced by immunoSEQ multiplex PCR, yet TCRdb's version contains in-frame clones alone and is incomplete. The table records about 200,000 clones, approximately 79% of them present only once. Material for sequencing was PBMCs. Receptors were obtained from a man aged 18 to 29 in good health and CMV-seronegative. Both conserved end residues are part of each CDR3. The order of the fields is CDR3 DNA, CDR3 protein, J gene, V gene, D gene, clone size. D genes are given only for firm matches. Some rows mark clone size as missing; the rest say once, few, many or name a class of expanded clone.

cdr3_nt: TGTGCCAGCAGCCCCCGTACAGCCGGCGTCCTGACTTTC; cdr3_aa: CASSPRTAGVLTF; j_call: TRBJ2-6; v_call: TRBV14; d_call: NA; clone_size: NA
cdr3_nt: TGCGCCAGCAGCTCAATAGCGGGGGCCGATTACAATGAGCAGTTCTTC; cdr3_aa: CASSSIAGADYNEQFF; j_call: TRBJ2-1; v_call: TRBV5-1; d_call: TRBD2; clone_size: once
cdr3_nt: TGTGCCAGTAGTATAGGGTCGGGGGTTCGGGAGCAGTACTTC; cdr3_aa: CASSIGSGVREQYF; j_call: TRBJ2-7; v_call: TRBV19; d_call: NA; clone_size: NA
cdr3_nt: TGTGCCAGTAGTATAGACAGGTACTCCTACGAGCAGTACTTC; cdr3_aa: CASSIDRYSYEQYF; j_call: TRBJ2-7; v_call: TRBV19; d_call: NA; clone_size: NA
cdr3_nt: TGCGCCAGCAGCCAAGAGGGTCGGACAGGGGGTGCTGAAGCTTTCTTT; cdr3_aa: CASSQEGRTGGAEAFF; j_call: TRBJ1-1; v_call: TRBV4-3; d_call: TRBD1; clone_size: NA
cdr3_nt: TGTGCCACCCGGGGGGAAGGAAACACTGAAGCTTTCTTT; cdr3_aa: CATRGEGNTEAFF; j_call: TRBJ1-1; v_call: TRBV27; d_call: NA; clone_size: NA
cdr3_nt: TGTGCCAGCAGCTTCCGACTAGCAGGCACAGATACGCAGTATTTT; cdr3_aa: CASSFRLAGTDTQYF; j_call: TRBJ2-3; v_call: TRBV7-3; d_call: TRBD2; clone_size: NA
cdr3_nt: TGTGCCAGCAGCCTGACAGGGGGCCTGGAGACCCAGTACTTC; cdr3_aa: CASSLTGGLETQYF; j_call: TRBJ2-5; v_call: TRBV14; d_call: TRBD1; clone_size: NA
cdr3_nt: TGTGCCAGCTCACGGTTCTCAGACAGCGATGGCTACACCTTC; cdr3_aa: CASSRFSDSDGYTF; j_call: TRBJ1-2; v_call: TRBV25-1; d_call: NA; clone_size: NA
cdr3_nt: TGTGCCAGCAGCTCTAGCGGGGGCCAAGAGACCCAGTACTTC; cdr3_aa: CASSSSGGQETQYF; j_call: TRBJ2-5; v_call: TRBV13; d_call: TRBD2; clone_size: NA
cdr3_nt: TGTGCCAGCAGCTTATTTCCGGACAGGGGGCAGTGGGCCGGGGAGCTGTTTTTT; cdr3_aa: CASSLFPDRGQWAGELFF; j_call: TRBJ2-2; v_call: TRBV7-8; d_call: TRBD1; clone_size: NA
cdr3_nt: TGTGCCAGCAGCTTTAGGGGGCCCGACACTGAAGCTTTCTTT; cdr3_aa: CASSFRGPDTEAFF; j_call: TRBJ1-1; v_call: TRBV7-2; d_call: TRBD1; clone_size: NA
cdr3_nt: TGCAGCGTTGAAGGGGATAAGACAGGGCTCGAGCAGTACTTC; cdr3_aa: CSVEGDKTGLEQYF; j_call: TRBJ2-7; v_call: TRBV29-1; d_call: TRBD1; clone_size: few
cdr3_nt: TGTGCCAGCAGCACCACTAGCGGGGAAGCAGATACGCAGTATTTT; cdr3_aa: CASSTTSGEADTQYF; j_call: TRBJ2-3; v_call: TRBV7-9; d_call: TRBD2; clone_size: NA
cdr3_nt: TGTGCCAGCAGTTCCCACAGTTTCTCCTACGAGCAGTACTTC; cdr3_aa: CASSSHSFSYEQYF; j_call: TRBJ2-7; v_call: TRBV27; d_call: NA; clone_size: NA
cdr3_nt: TGTGCCAGCAGTGAATACACTAGCGGGGGGGGCACAGATACGCAGTATTTT; cdr3_aa: CASSEYTSGGGTDTQYF; j_call: TRBJ2-3; v_call: TRBV6-1; d_call: TRBD2; clone_size: NA
cdr3_nt: TGTGCCAGCAGTTACGAGGGAATCGGCTACGAGCAGTACTTC; cdr3_aa: CASSYEGIGYEQYF; j_call: TRBJ2-7; v_call: TRBV6-6; d_call: NA; clone_size: NA
cdr3_nt: TGTGCCAGCAGTGAAGCTTTTTCTCTACAGACGAATGGCTACACCTTC; cdr3_aa: CASSEAFSLQTNGYTF; j_call: TRBJ1-2; v_call: TRBV6-1; d_call: NA; clone_size: NA
cdr3_nt: TGTGCCAGCAGTTTTGAGGGGGAGACAGCCGGCAGGGGGGAGCTGTTTTTT; cdr3_aa: CASSFEGETAGRGELFF; j_call: TRBJ2-2; v_call: TRBV27; d_call: NA; clone_size: few
cdr3_nt: TGTGCCAGCTCACCATCAGTCGAGCAGTACTTC; cdr3_aa: CASSPSVEQYF; j_call: TRBJ2-7; v_call: TRBV18; d_call: NA; clone_size: NA
cdr3_nt: TGTGCCACCAGCAGAGTGGGTAACAGGGGGAGGTACGAGCAGTACTTC; cdr3_aa: CATSRVGNRGRYEQYF; j_call: TRBJ2-7; v_call: TRBV15; d_call: TRBD1; clone_size: few
cdr3_nt: TGTGCCAGCAGTGATTCCCCGGGGAACTATGGCTACACCTTC; cdr3_aa: CASSDSPGNYGYTF; j_call: TRBJ1-2; v_call: TRBV2; d_call: NA; clone_size: NA
cdr3_nt: TGTGCCAGCAGCACCAGCACAGGGGGCTCTGGAAACACCATATATTTT; cdr3_aa: CASSTSTGGSGNTIYF; j_call: TRBJ1-3; v_call: TRBV9; d_call: TRBD1; clone_size: NA
cdr3_nt: TGTGCCAGCAGCGCCGATGGACTAGCGGCGAGCACAGATACGCAGTATTTT; cdr3_aa: CASSADGLAASTDTQYF; j_call: TRBJ2-3; v_call: TRBV28; d_call: TRBD2; clone_size: NA
cdr3_nt: TGTGCCACCAGCAGAGGGCAGGGAGGGGAGACCCAGTACTTC; cdr3_aa: CATSRGQGGETQYF; j_call: TRBJ2-5; v_call: TRBV15; d_call: TRBD2; clone_size: NA
cdr3_nt: TGTGCCTGGAGCGCCGACAGGGTAACTGAAGCTTTCTTT; cdr3_aa: CAWSADRVTEAFF; j_call: TRBJ1-1; v_call: TRBV30; d_call: TRBD1; clone_size: NA
cdr3_nt: TGTGCCAGTACCCCGGGGGACAGCTCCTACGAGCAGTACTTC; cdr3_aa: CASTPGDSSYEQYF; j_call: TRBJ2-7; v_call: TRBV19; d_call: NA; clone_size: NA
cdr3_nt: TGTGCCAGCAGGGGACTGGTTGGGCGCACTGAAGCTTTCTTT; cdr3_aa: CASRGLVGRTEAFF; j_call: TRBJ1-1; v_call: TRBV28; d_call: NA; clone_size: NA
cdr3_nt: TGTGCCAGCAGCTTGGGACAGGGGGCGGAGGGCTACACCTTC; cdr3_aa: CASSLGQGAEGYTF; j_call: TRBJ1-2; v_call: TRBV7-6; d_call: TRBD1; clone_size: NA
cdr3_nt: TGTGCCAGCAGGTTACTAGCGGGAGGCCCCTACGAGCAGTACTTC; cdr3_aa: CASRLLAGGPYEQYF; j_call: TRBJ2-7; v_call: TRBV27; d_call: TRBD2; clone_size: NA
cdr3_nt: TGTGCCAGCAGAAGGACAGGCACCTACGAGCAGTACTTC; cdr3_aa: CASRRTGTYEQYF; j_call: TRBJ2-7; v_call: TRBV5-8; d_call: TRBD1; clone_size: few
cdr3_nt: TGTGCCAGCGCCCCCCAGGCTGGGTCAAACTACAATGAGCAGTTCTTC; cdr3_aa: CASAPQAGSNYNEQFF; j_call: TRBJ2-1; v_call: TRBV5-6; d_call: NA; clone_size: NA
cdr3_nt: TGTTCCAGCAGCCCTACGGTGGACAGGGCTAACTATGGCTACACCTTC; cdr3_aa: CSSSPTVDRANYGYTF; j_call: TRBJ1-2; v_call: TRBV7-9; d_call: TRBD1; clone_size: NA
cdr3_nt: TGTGCCAGCAGCGTCCAGGGACTAGATCCCGAGCAGTACTTC; cdr3_aa: CASSVQGLDPEQYF; j_call: TRBJ2-7; v_call: TRBV9; d_call: TRBD2; clone_size: once
cdr3_nt: TGTGCCAGCAGCCCCCGCTACGGCATTTCGAGGGATACGCAGTATTTT; cdr3_aa: CASSPRYGISRDTQYF; j_call: TRBJ2-3; v_call: TRBV11-1; d_call: NA; clone_size: once
cdr3_nt: TGTGCCAGCAGCCAAGAGACAGGGTCGTACGAGCAGTACTTC; cdr3_aa: CASSQETGSYEQYF; j_call: TRBJ2-7; v_call: TRBV14; d_call: TRBD1; clone_size: NA
cdr3_nt: TGTGCCAGCAGCTTAGTGAGTCCGGGACAGCTGAACACTGAAGCTTTCTTT; cdr3_aa: CASSLVSPGQLNTEAFF; j_call: TRBJ1-1; v_call: TRBV7-8; d_call: TRBD1; clone_size: NA
cdr3_nt: TGTGCCAGTAGTATAGGGGGCGACTACAATGAGCAGTTCTTC; cdr3_aa: CASSIGGDYNEQFF; j_call: TRBJ2-1; v_call: TRBV19; d_call: NA; clone_size: NA
cdr3_nt: TGCAGCGTTGGAATTGGGACTAGCGGTTACAATGAGCAGTTCTTC; cdr3_aa: CSVGIGTSGYNEQFF; j_call: TRBJ2-1; v_call: TRBV29-1; d_call: TRBD2; clone_size: NA
cdr3_nt: TGTGCCAGTAGTATAGTGACAGGGACCACTGAAGCTTTCTTT; cdr3_aa: CASSIVTGTTEAFF; j_call: TRBJ1-1; v_call: TRBV19; d_call: TRBD1; clone_size: NA
cdr3_nt: TGTGCCAGCCTTAAATCGCCGGGATCCTATATGAACACTGAAGCTTTCTTT; cdr3_aa: CASLKSPGSYMNTEAFF; j_call: TRBJ1-1; v_call: TRBV19; d_call: NA; clone_size: few